The 18 T cell receptor beta chains presented below share a single source sample, sequenced in a study of cytomegalovirus exposure and HLA in healthy donors. PCR employed 60 Vbeta and 13 Jbeta primers. Using immunoSEQ multiplex PCR, the repertoire was profiled, and TCRdb retains in-frame clones only, with some absent. The sample consists of under 150,000 clones, 9% to 10% of them appearing once. The sample consisted of PBMCs. The receptor source for this set is a man between 25 and 39 years old in good health and CMV-seronegative.

This clone was seen only once. The chain recombines TRBV29-1 with TRBJ2-5; D is uncertain. The DNA end is more similar to TRBJ2-7, so the J call may be wrong. From germline, CDR1 is SQVTM and CDR2 ANQGSEA. This CDR3 region has 13 residues. CDR3 residues: CSVELASQHEQYF. CDR3 DNA: TGCAGCGTTGAACTGGCTAGTCAGCACGAGCAGTACTTC.

The DNA for the CDR3 is TGTGCCACCACCTCGGACAGTAGCTCCTACAATGAGCAGTTCTTC. Its translation: CATTSDSSSYNEQFF. The V gene is TRBV15, the J gene TRBJ2-1, with TRBD1 as a possible D gene (6 bases). Germline CDR1 and CDR2: LNHNV and YYDKDF (reference sequence). The CDR3 has 15 amino acids. Trimming cost V 7 bases and J 0 bases, with 13 bases left between them.

This clone has a handful of counts. The V call is TRBV5-1, the J call TRBJ2-3, with 8 bases fitting TRBD2. V shed 2 bases and J 3 bases; nucleotides not matched to a gene: 11. The CDR3 covers 17 residues. Germline values: CDR1 SGHRS, CDR2 YFSETQ. CDR3 in DNA: TGCGCCAGCAGCTTAACTATAGCGGGATCGAGTACAGATACGCAGTATTTT. It is translated as CASSLTIAGSSTDTQYF.

A few counts support this clone. The gene calls are TRBV6-1 and TRBJ1-2; maybe TRBD1 (5 bases). Trimming removed 6 bases from V and 6 bases from J, with 17 bases in between. CDR3 size: 14 residues. The germline V gene has CDR1 MNHNS and CDR2 SASEGT. The CDR3 DNA is TGTGCCAGCAGCCCCAAGGTGGGGACTAATGGCTACACCTTC. It encodes CASSPKVGTNGYTF.

The chain couples TRBV6-6 to TRBJ1-3; D unresolved. V lost 7 bases and J 0 bases, leaving 16 bases between the germline ends. The germline V gene has CDR1 MNHNY and CDR2 SVGAGI (reference sequence). The CDR3 has 16 amino acids. CDR3 bases: TGTGCCAGCACCTACGAGCAATCCCTCTCTGGAAACACCATATATTTT. As protein: CASTYEQSLSGNTIYF.

The rearrangement uses TRBV7-9 and TRBJ1-1; no firm D call. V was pared by 5 bases and J by 8 bases, with 21 bases between. Germline CDR1 SEHNR, CDR2 FQNEAQ (reference sequence). The CDR3 consists of 15 residues. This chain's CDR3 is CASSQPGLSFREAFF. CDR3 in DNA: TGTGCCAGCAGCCAGCCAGGATTGTCGTTTAGGGAAGCTTTCTTT.

This clone was seen more than once but under ten times. The J gene is TRBJ2-3, the V gene TRBV11-3, with TRBD2 identical over 8 bases. CDR1 is SGHNT, CDR2 YENEEA, per germline. Trimming removed 7 bases from V and 2 bases from J; junction bases left unmatched: 5. The CDR3 covers 14 residues. This CDR3 is CASKAGASTDTQYF. CDR3 DNA sequence: TGTGCCAGCAAAGCGGGGGCTTCCACAGATACGCAGTATTTT.

Only a few counts were recorded for this clone. V gene TRBV19 combines with J gene TRBJ1-1; TRBD1 agrees at 7 bases. The CDR3 runs to 13 residues. The germline CDR1 and CDR2 sequences are LNHDA and SQIVND (reference sequence). After removal of 7 bases from V and 0 bases from J, the junction contained 2 bases not matched to a gene. This chain's CDR3 is CASIGQVNTEAFF. The CDR3 nucleotides read TGTGCCAGTATTGGACAGGTGAACACTGAAGCTTTCTTT.

This clone showed up just a few times. The genes are TRBV6-5 and TRBJ2-2, with D possibly being TRBD1 (5 bases). The CDR3 consists of 14 residues. The V gene's germline CDR1 is MNHEY and CDR2 SVGAGI. Trimming stripped 6 bases from V and 5 bases from J, with 13 bases between. The CDR3 DNA sequence: TGTGCCAGCAGCTACCGGACATTTACCGGGGAGCTGTTTTTT. Its translation: CASSYRTFTGELFF.

The V and J genes are TRBV11-2 and TRBJ1-6, with D tentatively TRBD1 (5 bases). Per the germline V gene, CDR1 is SGHAT and CDR2 is FQNNGV. V lost 1 base and J 9 bases, leaving 10 bases between the germline ends. This CDR3 spans 14 amino acids. CDR3 bases: TGTGCCAGCAGCTTAGGGGGGGAGCGTTCACCCCTCCACTTT. Protein sequence: CASSLGGERSPLHF.

The chain employs TRBV15 and TRBJ2-7; D remains unclear. The V gene's germline CDR1 is LNHNV and CDR2 YYDKDF (reference sequence). Trimming took off 1 base at V and 1 base at J, with 5 bases between the two ends. CDR3 size: 13 residues. The CDR3 reads CATSRVESYEQYF. CDR3 bases: TGTGCCACCAGCAGAGTAGAATCCTACGAGCAGTACTTC.

This clone occurred a few times. V gene TRBV5-1 combines with J gene TRBJ1-2; 8 bases are shared with TRBD1. The CDR3 extends over 14 amino acids. The germline CDR1 and CDR2 sequences are SGHRS and YFSETQ. J was trimmed by 6 bases and V by 2 bases; bases with no gene match: 6. The CDR3 sequence is CASSFQGALHGYTF. In nucleotides, the CDR3 is TGCGCCAGCAGCTTCCAGGGGGCGCTTCATGGCTACACCTTC.

The V and J genes are TRBV25-1 and TRBJ2-2; the match to TRBD1 covers 10 bases. This CDR3 comprises 17 residues. The V gene end was trimmed by 3 bases and the J gene end by 3 bases; junction bases not matched to a gene: 7. Germline V gene sequence: CDR1 MGHDK, CDR2 SYGVNS. This chain's CDR3 is CASSDMDRGVYTGELFF. DNA for the CDR3: TGTGCCAGCAGTGATATGGACAGGGGGGTTTACACCGGGGAGCTGTTTTTT.

This sequence joins TRBV10-3 and TRBJ2-7; 8 nucleotides line up with TRBD1. Looked up from germline, CDR1 is ENHRY and CDR2 is SYGVKD. Germline trimming cut 5 bases from V and 3 bases from J; bases unmatched to any gene: 3. This CDR3 region has 13 residues. Here the CDR3 reads CAISPGTGYEQYF. The CDR3 nucleotides are TGTGCCATCAGTCCCGGGACAGGCTACGAGCAGTACTTC.

The gene calls are TRBV25-1 and TRBJ1-2; 7 bases match TRBD1. The CDR3 runs 14 residues. Germline V gives CDR1 MGHDK, CDR2 SYGVNS. The V gene end was trimmed by 4 bases and the J gene end by 8 bases; junction bases not matched to a gene: 10. CDR3 protein: CASSGLDRPQGYTF. The CDR3 nucleotides are TGTGCCAGCAGTGGATTGGACAGGCCTCAAGGCTACACCTTC.

This clone was detected a few times. The genes are TRBV9 and TRBJ1-1; 11 bases align to TRBD1. There are 13 residues in the CDR3. V lost 3 bases, J lost 13 bases, and 8 bases stayed unmatched. Germline V gene data show CDR1 as SGDLS and CDR2 as YYNGEE. CDR3 sequence (DNA): TGTGCCAGCAGCGCTCCCGGGACAGGGGGAATTTTCTTT. It yields the protein CASSAPGTGGIFF.

This clone was picked up a small number of times. The chain couples TRBV6-1 to TRBJ1-5; D gene ambiguous. CDR1 is MNHNS and CDR2 is SASEGT in the germline V gene. The CDR3 is made up of 14 amino acids. The V end lost 7 bases, the J end lost 4 bases, and 14 bases lay between the germline ends. The CDR3 here is CASIRESANQPQHF. The CDR3 region has the DNA TGTGCCAGCATCCGGGAGAGCGCTAATCAGCCCCAGCATTTT.

This chain uses TRBV19 with TRBJ2-2; 12 bases map to TRBD2. The CDR3 has 17 amino acids. V lost 3 bases, J lost 5 bases, and 7 bases stayed unmatched. The germline V gene has CDR1 LNHDA and CDR2 SQIVND (reference sequence). Here the CDR3 DNA reads TGTGCCAGTAGTATCCTAGCGGGAGGGAGGGAAACCGGGGAGCTGTTTTTT. Encoded protein: CASSILAGGRETGELFF.